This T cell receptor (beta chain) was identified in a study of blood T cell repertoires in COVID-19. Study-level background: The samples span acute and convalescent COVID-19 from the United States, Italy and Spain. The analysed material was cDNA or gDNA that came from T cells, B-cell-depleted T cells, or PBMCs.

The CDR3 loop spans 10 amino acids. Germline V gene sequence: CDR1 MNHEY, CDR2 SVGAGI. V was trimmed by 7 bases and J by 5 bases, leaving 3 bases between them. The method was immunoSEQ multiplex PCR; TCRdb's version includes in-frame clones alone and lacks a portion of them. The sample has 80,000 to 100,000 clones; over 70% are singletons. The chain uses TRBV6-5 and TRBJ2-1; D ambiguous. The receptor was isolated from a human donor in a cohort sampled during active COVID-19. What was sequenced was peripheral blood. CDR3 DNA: TGTGCCAGCACCGACAATGAGCAGTTCTTC. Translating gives CASTDNEQFF.